This T cell receptor beta chain appears in the sequencing data of a study of a mutant IDH1 vaccine in newly diagnosed glioma. Time point of the sample: week 11, during vaccination. It was 300 ug of mutant IDH1 20-mer peptide that made up each vaccine dose, given with topical imiquimod. Trimming took off 5 bases at V and 5 bases at J, with 9 bases between the two ends. The CDR3 contains 11 residues. Germline V gives CDR1 DFQATT, CDR2 SNEGSKA (reference sequence). In this sample, this clone turned up once. What it recognizes is unknown. The study's findings and limits: There seemed to be no relation between pseudoprogression and changes in top peripheral T cell clonotypes.

Measured with immunoSEQ multiplex PCR; TCRdb has only the in-frame clones, and not every one. The sample has roughly 120,000 clones, around 77% seen once. The material was PBMCs, obtained from a glioma patient whose treatment included an IDH1 peptide vaccine. The V gene is TRBV20-1, the J gene TRBJ2-5; no firm D call. This sequence originates from a man aged 40-55 years with glioma. DNA of the CDR3: TGCAGTGCTTACCAAGCGGAGACCCAGTACTTC. Protein sequence: CSAYQAETQYF.